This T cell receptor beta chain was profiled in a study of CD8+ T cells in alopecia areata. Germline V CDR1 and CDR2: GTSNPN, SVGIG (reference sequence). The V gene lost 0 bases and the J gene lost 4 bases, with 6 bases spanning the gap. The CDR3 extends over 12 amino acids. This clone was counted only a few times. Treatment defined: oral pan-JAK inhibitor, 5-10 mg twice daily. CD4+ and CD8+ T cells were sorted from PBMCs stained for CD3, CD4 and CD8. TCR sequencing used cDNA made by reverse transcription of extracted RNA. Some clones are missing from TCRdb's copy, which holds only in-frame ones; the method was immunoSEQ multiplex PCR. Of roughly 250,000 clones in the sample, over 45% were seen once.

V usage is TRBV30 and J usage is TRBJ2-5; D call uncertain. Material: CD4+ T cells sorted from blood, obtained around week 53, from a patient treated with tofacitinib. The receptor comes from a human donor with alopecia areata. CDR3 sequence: CAWSVTRETQYF. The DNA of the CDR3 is TGTGCCTGGAGTGTAACTCGAGAGACCCAGTACTTC.